These 8 T cell receptor beta chains share one sample of origin, sequenced in a study of blood T cells in healthy people across ages. The authors ran a second PCR of 7 to 11 cycles using a sample-barcoded 5' primer and a J-beta primer mix. TCRdb re-called the 5' RACE reads with MiXCR, one entry per CDR3 protein. The repertoire has 500,000 to 650,000 distinct CDR3 sequences, approximately 26% of them found once; the top ten carry approximately 3.6%. Another study also made use of these data, one on T cells of mothers and their children.

Material for sequencing was blood. These receptors were obtained from a boy between 2 and 10 years old in good health.

V is TRBV6-1 and J is TRBJ2-3; D call uncertain. The CDR3 length is 14 residues. Germline V CDR1 and CDR2: MNHNS, SASEGT. V shed 6 bases and J shed 0 bases, with 10 bases lying between them. This chain's CDR3 is CASRKRVSTDTQYF. CDR3 DNA sequence: TGTGCCAGCAGAAAAAGGGTTAGCACAGATACGCAGTATTTT.

The J gene is TRBJ1-1, the V gene TRBV20-1; TRBD1 might be the D (6 bases). CDR1 is DFQATT and CDR2 is SNEGSKA in the germline V gene (reference sequence). V was clipped by 1 base and J by 3 bases, with 15 bases between them. This CDR3 has 15 amino acids. DNA for the CDR3: TGCAGTGCTAGAGTTGTGGGTAGGGGGGACACTGAAGCTTTCTTT. Protein sequence: CSARVVGRGDTEAFF.

The J gene is TRBJ2-7, the V gene TRBV12-3 or TRBV12-4; no firm D call. V was cut by 2 bases and J by 3 bases, with 5 bases left in between. The CDR3 runs 12 residues. The CDR3 loop is CASSLNRYEQYF. The CDR3 coding sequence is TGTGCCAGCAGTTTAAATCGCTACGAGCAGTACTTC.

This clonotype showed up just once. This chain links TRBV19 with TRBJ1-5; 11 nucleotides align to TRBD1. The CDR3 runs 14 residues. J lost 6 bases, V lost 6 bases, and 4 bases had no gene match. Germline CDR1 is LNHDA and CDR2 is SQIVND (reference sequence). The CDR3 sequence: CASRSGTGGQPQHF. CDR3 DNA sequence: TGTGCCAGTAGGTCCGGGACAGGGGGTCAGCCCCAGCATTTT.

The rearrangement joins TRBV18 to TRBJ1-1; D unresolved. CDR1 and CDR2 from the germline V gene are KGHSH and LQKENI. V shed 0 bases and J shed 1 base, with 15 bases lying between them. There are 17 residues in the CDR3. In nucleotides, the CDR3 is TGTGCCAGCTCACCACCGATGCCAATCCTTAAGAACACTGAAGCTTTCTTT. Protein product: CASSPPMPILKNTEAFF.

The chain uses TRBV6-5 and TRBJ2-2; D remains ambiguous. The V end was cut by 2 bases, the J end by 5 bases, with 6 bases between. Per the germline V gene, CDR1 is MNHEY and CDR2 is SVGAGI. This CDR3 region has 13 residues. The CDR3 spells CASSYDGTGELFF. The CDR3 DNA reads as TGTGCCAGCAGTTACGACGGTACCGGGGAGCTGTTTTTT.

The chain employs TRBV27 and TRBJ1-2, with a possible D match to TRBD1 (6 bases). V lost 2 bases and J lost 1, with 14 bases in between. CDR1 MNHEY and CDR2 SMNVEV come from the germline V gene (reference sequence). The CDR3 runs 16 residues. CDR3 bases: TGTGCCAGCAGTTTAACGGGGGCGACAGTTAACTATGGCTACACCTTC. This sequence encodes CASSLTGATVNYGYTF.

The J gene is TRBJ2-5, the V gene TRBV18; perhaps TRBD2 as D (5 bases). CDR1 and CDR2 from the germline V gene are KGHSH and LQKENI. V was trimmed by 6 bases and J by 3 bases, leaving 11 bases between them. The CDR3 length is 13 residues. CDR3: CASSLDGEETQYF. CDR3 sequence (DNA): TGTGCCAGCTCCCTGGACGGGGAAGAGACCCAGTACTTC.